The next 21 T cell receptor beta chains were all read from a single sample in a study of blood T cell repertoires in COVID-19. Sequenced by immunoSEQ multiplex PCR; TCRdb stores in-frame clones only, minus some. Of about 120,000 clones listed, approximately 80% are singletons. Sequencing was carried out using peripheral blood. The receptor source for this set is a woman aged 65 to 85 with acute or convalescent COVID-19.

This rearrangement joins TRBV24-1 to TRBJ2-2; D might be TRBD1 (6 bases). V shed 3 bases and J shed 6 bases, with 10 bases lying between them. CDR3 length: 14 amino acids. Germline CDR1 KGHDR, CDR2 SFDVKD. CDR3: CATSDRQAPGELFF. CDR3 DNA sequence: TGTGCCACCAGTGATCGACAGGCCCCCGGGGAGCTGTTTTTT.

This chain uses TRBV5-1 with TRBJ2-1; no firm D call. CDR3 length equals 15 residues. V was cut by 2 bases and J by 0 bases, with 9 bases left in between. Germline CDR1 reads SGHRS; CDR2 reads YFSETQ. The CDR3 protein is CASSFTRSSYNEQFF. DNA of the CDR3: TGCGCCAGCAGCTTCACTCGAAGCTCCTACAATGAGCAGTTCTTC.

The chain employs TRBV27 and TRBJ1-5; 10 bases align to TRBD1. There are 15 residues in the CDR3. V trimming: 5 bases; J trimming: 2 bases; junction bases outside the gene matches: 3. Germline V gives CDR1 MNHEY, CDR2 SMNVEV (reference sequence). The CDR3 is CASSQGTGGNQPQHF. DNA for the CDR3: TGTGCCAGCAGTCAAGGGACAGGGGGCAATCAGCCCCAGCATTTT.

The CDR3 spells CASGQGRLTEAFF. CDR3 sequence (DNA): TGTGCCAGCGGCCAGGGGAGACTCACTGAAGCTTTCTTT. The rearrangement uses TRBV25-1 and TRBJ1-1, with D perhaps TRBD1 (6 bases). In germline, CDR1 is MGHDK, CDR2 SYGVNS. Trimming took 8 bases from V and 4 from J, leaving 14 bases between them. The CDR3 totals 13 residues.

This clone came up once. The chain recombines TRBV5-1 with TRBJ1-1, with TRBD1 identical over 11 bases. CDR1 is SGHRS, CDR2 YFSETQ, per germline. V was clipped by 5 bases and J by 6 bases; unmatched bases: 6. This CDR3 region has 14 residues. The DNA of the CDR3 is TGCGCCAGCAGGACAGGACAGGGGGCATCTGAAGCTTTCTTT. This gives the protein CASRTGQGASEAFF.

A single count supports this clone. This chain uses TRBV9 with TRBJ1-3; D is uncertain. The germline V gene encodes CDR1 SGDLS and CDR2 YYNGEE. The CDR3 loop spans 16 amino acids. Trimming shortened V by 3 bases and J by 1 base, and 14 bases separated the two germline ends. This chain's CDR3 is CASSAIEGRSGNTIYF. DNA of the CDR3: TGTGCCAGCAGCGCCATCGAGGGCAGATCTGGAAACACCATATATTTT.

CDR3 nucleotide sequence: TGTGCCAGCAGCCCTTTACAGGGGGCAGAGGGCTACACCTTC. Protein product: CASSPLQGAEGYTF. The V gene is TRBV2, the J gene TRBJ1-2, with 9 bases fitting TRBD1. In germline, CDR1 is SNHLY, CDR2 FYNNEI. CDR3 length: 14 residues. After removal of 6 bases from V and 8 bases from J, the junction contained 10 bases not matched to a gene.

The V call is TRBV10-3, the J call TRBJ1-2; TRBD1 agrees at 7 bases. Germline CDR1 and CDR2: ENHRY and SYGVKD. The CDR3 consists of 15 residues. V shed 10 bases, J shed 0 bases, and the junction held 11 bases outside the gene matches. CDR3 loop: CATSRDSKTNYGYTF. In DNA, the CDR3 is TGTGCCACCAGCCGGGACAGCAAAACTAACTATGGCTACACCTTC.

DNA of the CDR3: TGTGCCAGCAGTTACCTCCCGACAGGGGGAGGCTACACCTTC. Protein sequence: CASSYLPTGGGYTF. The gene calls are TRBV6-2 or TRBV6-3 and TRBJ1-2, with 9 bases matching TRBD1. Germline CDR1 and CDR2: MNHEY and SVGEGT. V lost 2 bases and J lost 8; bases outside the gene matches: 6. The CDR3 length is 14 residues.

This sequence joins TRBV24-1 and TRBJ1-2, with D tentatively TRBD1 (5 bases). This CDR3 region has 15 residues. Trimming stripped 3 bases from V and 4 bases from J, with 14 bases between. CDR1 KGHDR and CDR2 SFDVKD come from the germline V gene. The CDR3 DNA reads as TGTGCCACCAGTGATGCTCAGGGCGCCGGCTATGGCTACACCTTC. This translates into CATSDAQGAGYGYTF.

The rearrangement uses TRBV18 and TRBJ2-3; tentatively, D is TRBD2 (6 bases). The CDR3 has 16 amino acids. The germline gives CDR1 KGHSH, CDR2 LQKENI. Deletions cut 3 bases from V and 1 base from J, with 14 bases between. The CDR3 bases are TGTGCCAGCTCACCGGGACGGGAGAGGGGCACAGATACGCAGTATTTT. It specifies CASSPGRERGTDTQYF.

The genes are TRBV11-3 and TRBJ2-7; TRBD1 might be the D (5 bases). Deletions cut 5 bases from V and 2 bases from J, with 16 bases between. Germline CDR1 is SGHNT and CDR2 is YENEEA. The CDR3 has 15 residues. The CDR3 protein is CASSRGGRETYEQYF. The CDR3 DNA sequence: TGTGCCAGCAGCCGTGGTGGCAGGGAAACCTACGAGCAGTACTTC.

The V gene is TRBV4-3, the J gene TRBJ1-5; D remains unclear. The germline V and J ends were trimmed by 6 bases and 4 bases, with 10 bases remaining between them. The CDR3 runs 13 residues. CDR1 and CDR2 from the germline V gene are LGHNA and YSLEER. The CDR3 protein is CASSSFVNQPQHF. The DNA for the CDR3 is TGCGCCAGCAGTTCTTTTGTGAATCAGCCCCAGCATTTT.

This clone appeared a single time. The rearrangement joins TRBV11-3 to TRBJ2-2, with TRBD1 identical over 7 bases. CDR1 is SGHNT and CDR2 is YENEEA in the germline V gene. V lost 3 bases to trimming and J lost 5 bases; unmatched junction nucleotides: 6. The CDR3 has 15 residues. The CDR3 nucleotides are TGTGCCAGCAGCTTGTCAGGCAGGGGGACCGGGGAGCTGTTTTTT. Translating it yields CASSLSGRGTGELFF.

Here the CDR3 DNA reads TGCGCCAGCAGTGATTGGCAGGGCAACGAGCAGTACGTC. It yields the protein CASSDWQGNEQYV. V is TRBV10-2 and J is TRBJ2-7, with D possibly TRBD1 on 5 matching bases. Germline V gene data show CDR1 as WSHSY and CDR2 as SAAADI. This CDR3 has 13 residues. V was pared by 3 bases and J by 5 bases, with 11 bases between.

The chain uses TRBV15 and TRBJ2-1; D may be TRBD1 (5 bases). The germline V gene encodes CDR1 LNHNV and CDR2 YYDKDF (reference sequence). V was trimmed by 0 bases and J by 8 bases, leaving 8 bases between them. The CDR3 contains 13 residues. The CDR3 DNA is TGTGCCACCAGCAGAGATCAGGGTTATGAGCAGTTCTTC. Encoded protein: CATSRDQGYEQFF.

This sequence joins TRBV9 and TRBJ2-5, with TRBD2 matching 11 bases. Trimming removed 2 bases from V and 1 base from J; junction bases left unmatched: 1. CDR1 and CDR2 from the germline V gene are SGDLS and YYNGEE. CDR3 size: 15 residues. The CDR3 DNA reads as TGTGCCAGCAGCGTTAGCGGGGGGGCCCAAGAGACCCAGTACTTC. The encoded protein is CASSVSGGAQETQYF. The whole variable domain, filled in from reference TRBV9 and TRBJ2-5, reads DSGVTQTPKHLITATGQRVTLRCSPRSGDLSVYWYQQSLDQGLQFLIQYYNGEERAKGNILERFSAQQFPDLHSELNLSSLELGDSALYFCASSVSGGAQETQYFGPGTRLLVL.

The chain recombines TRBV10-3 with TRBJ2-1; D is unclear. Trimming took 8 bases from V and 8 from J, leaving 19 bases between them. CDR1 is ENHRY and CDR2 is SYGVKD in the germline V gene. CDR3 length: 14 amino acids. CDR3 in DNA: TGTGCCATCTGCTCAAGTAAAAAGTCGGATGAGCAGTTCTTC. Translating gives CAICSSKKSDEQFF.

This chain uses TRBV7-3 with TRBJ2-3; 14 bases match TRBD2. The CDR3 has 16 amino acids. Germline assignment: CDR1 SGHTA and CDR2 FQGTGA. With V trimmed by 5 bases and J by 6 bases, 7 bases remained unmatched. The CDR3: CASSDRTSGGRDTQYF. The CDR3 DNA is TGTGCCAGCAGCGACCGGACTAGCGGGGGGCGGGATACGCAGTATTTT.

CDR3 sequence: CASSPSRDSSYNSPLHF. The CDR3 DNA sequence: TGCGCCAGCAGCCCTTCGCGGGACAGTTCCTATAATTCACCCCTCCACTTT. The gene calls are TRBV4-3 and TRBJ1-6; TRBD1 agrees at 7 bases. V shed 4 bases, J shed 1 base, and the junction held 7 bases outside the gene matches. Germline V gene sequence: CDR1 LGHNA, CDR2 YSLEER. The CDR3 extends over 17 amino acids.

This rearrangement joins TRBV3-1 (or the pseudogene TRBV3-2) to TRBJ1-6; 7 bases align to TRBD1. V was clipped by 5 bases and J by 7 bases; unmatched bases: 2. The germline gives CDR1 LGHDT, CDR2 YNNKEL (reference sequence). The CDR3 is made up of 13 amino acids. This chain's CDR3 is CASSTTGNSPLHF. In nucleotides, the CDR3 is TGTGCCAGCAGCACGACAGGGAATTCACCCCTCCACTTT.